The subject of this entry is one TCR beta chain. The data stem from a study of blood T cell repertoires in COVID-19. For the study at large: The United States, Italy and Spain provided the acute and convalescent COVID-19 samples.

Enrolled during active infection, Seattle patients were then followed longitudinally. In the authors' methods: Amplified reference gene primers provided the basis for estimating nucleated cell counts. Repertoires were generated with immunoSEQ multiplex PCR, while TCRdb's copy carries only in-frame clones and drops some. Clonal size and the V and J genes are those of that table, whereas D and trimming came from the DNA. The top ten hold approximately 2.5% of the sample, which has approximately 390,000 clones, more than 70% seen once. Germline CDR1 is SGHRS and CDR2 is YFSETQ. The CDR3 is made up of 13 amino acids. The ends lost 7 bases at V and 4 bases at J; junction bases unmatched: 6.

The TCR originated in a woman aged 55-70 years with COVID-19, enrolled during active disease. The chain links TRBV5-1 to TRBJ2-5; 8 positions match TRBD1. The source material was peripheral blood. The CDR3 region has the DNA TGCGCCAGCCTATTAGACAGGGGAGAGACCCAGTACTTC. As protein: CASLLDRGETQYF. Full variable domain (remainder filled in from reference TRBV5-1 and TRBJ2-5): KAGVTQTPRYLIKTRGQQVTLSCSPISGHRSVSWYQQTPGQGLQFLFEYFSETQRNKGNFPGRFSGRQFSNSRSEMNVSTLELGDSALYLCASLLDRGETQYFGPGTRLLVL.